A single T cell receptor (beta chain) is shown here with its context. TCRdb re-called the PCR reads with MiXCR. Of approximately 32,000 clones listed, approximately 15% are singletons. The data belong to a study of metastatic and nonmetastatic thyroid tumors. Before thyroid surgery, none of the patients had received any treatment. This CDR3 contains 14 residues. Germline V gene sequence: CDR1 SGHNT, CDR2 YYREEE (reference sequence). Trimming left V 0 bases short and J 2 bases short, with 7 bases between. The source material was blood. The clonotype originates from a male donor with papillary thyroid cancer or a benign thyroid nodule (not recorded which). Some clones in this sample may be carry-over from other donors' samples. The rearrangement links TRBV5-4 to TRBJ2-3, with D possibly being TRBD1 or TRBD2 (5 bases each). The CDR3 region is CASSLAGPTDTQYF. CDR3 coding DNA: TGTGCCAGCAGCTTGGCGGGGCCCACAGATACGCAGTATTTT.